This TCR beta chain was sequenced in a study of cytomegalovirus exposure and HLA in healthy donors (dated by TCRdb to the late 2010s). Background for the entire study: According to a later analysis, the 110 or so validation repertoires were produced on the same platform as the approximately 610 repertoires of the first cohort. The study aimed to test whether signatures of past pathogen exposure could be identified by cataloging public T cell receptors. Along with the roughly 670-subject first cohort, a separate validation cohort of around 110 different subjects was used. To predict cytomegalovirus infection status, the study combined high-throughput TCR immunosequencing, statistical association of individual TCRs with disease status, and machine learning.

Donors formed part of the validation cohort, which comprised 120 subjects and was distinct from the first cohort of 550 to 850 subjects. Libraries were made using the immunoSEQ multiplex PCR assay. The published analysis was carried out like this. A statistical classification framework was built for diagnosing cytomegalovirus status from the catalog of TCR beta chain sequences. TCRdb obtained this table from immuneACCESS and retained in-frame rearrangements with V and J assigned. These tables miss some clones; where compared with another copy, unresolved V genes account for less than half of the shortfall, and the remainder is unexplained. V and J calls and clone size are as listed in that table; D and trimming were resolved from the DNA. For this sample there are approximately 160,000 clones; roughly nine tenths appear just once. The ten largest clones take up under 7% of the sample. With respect to this clone: The antigen it binds to is not known. Within one base of it there is no much larger clone, and no base qualities were kept.

Beyond this particular receptor, the publication reports: Three of the identified cytomegalovirus-associated TCR beta chains were confirmed in vitro to be specific for cytomegalovirus antigens. The validation cohort had no HLA typing available for a later analysis, so co-occurrence within that cohort was assessed over all 120 or so repertoires. While some public TCRs were present in many individuals, most TCR sequences turned up only very rarely across donors. The study gave a list of 150 to 200 TCR beta chains associated with cytomegalovirus. In a later analysis, TCRs clustered in the first cohort were found to also tend to co-occur in the 120 or so validation repertoires, with 85% to 95% of cluster scores above 0. In both the original and validation cohorts, the classifier was reported to diagnose cytomegalovirus status with high specificity and sensitivity. It was suggested by the authors that the approach could potentially be generalized to other disease states and immunological phenotypes.

Its CDR3 holds 16 amino acids, cysteine through phenylalanine. Kept here is only the CDR3 DNA, which spans 48 bases and is read in frame from base 1. V is cut back by 4 bases and J by 7 bases, with 11 bases in the junction unmatched. CDR1 and CDR2 (SQVTM, ANQGSEA) derive from the germline V gene. Input material: PBMCs. The TCR was taken from a young woman in good health and CMV-seronegative. The chain is made from TRBV29-1 and TRBJ2-2; a stretch of 11 junction bases matches TRBD1. The nucleotide sequence is TGCAGCGTTGGACTCCAGGACAGGGGGCGACACGGGGAGCTGTTTTTT. Translation gives CSVGLQDRGRHGELFF.